This TCR beta chain appears in the sequencing data of a study of identifying expanded T cells in peripheral blood. The study's findings and limits: Over about two and four weeks, about 15 and 19 clones changed, versus around 1.2 between replicates.

No infections or other immune events were documented during collection. The length of the CDR3 is 13 residues. CDR1 and CDR2 (germline): SGHRS, YFSETQ. Deletions cut 4 bases from V and 0 bases from J, with 5 bases between. Method: immunoSEQ multiplex PCR; TCRdb's copy keeps in-frame clones and lacks some. The sample includes approximately 56,000 clones, approximately 82% of them seen just once. Regarding this clone: Antigen unknown.

The sample consisted of blood. This sequence was found in a person aged 18 to 70 in good health. The chain combines TRBV5-1 with TRBJ2-1; no reliable D call. The CDR3 DNA sequence: TGCGCCAGCAGCCCTCCCTCCTACAATGAGCAGTTCTTC. Translated, it gives CASSPPSYNEQFF.